One sample yielded the 20 T cell receptor beta chains listed below, sequenced in a study of T-cell reconstitution after alpha-beta-depleted transplantation in children. Library preparation (for TCRbeta) was performed with unique molecular identifiers. TCRdb reprocessed the PCR reads via MiXCR and lists one record per CDR3 protein. The repertoire has just over 200,000 distinct CDR3 sequences, roughly 8.1% of them found once; the top ten carry 35% to 45%. The sequences come from PBMCs, mostly from graft donor cells, collected 360 days after TCRalphabeta/CD19-depleted stem cell transplant. The origin of the receptors is a male patient aged 2-15 years who had a stem cell transplant for acute myeloid leukemia, so the T cells may come from the graft donor.

The chain uses TRBV6-2 or TRBV6-3 and TRBJ2-4; unclear D gene. The CDR3 totals 12 residues. Germline CDR1 MNHEY, CDR2 SVGEGT. Between the trimmed V and J ends, which lost 10 bases and 9 bases, there was a span of 16 bases. The CDR3 is CATGPPVGIQYF. The CDR3 nucleotides read TGTGCCACCGGACCACCCGTCGGCATTCAGTACTTC.

The chain uses TRBV27 and TRBJ2-6, with D possibly matching TRBD1 (5 bases). This CDR3 has 18 residues. Germline CDR1 MNHEY, CDR2 SMNVEV (reference sequence). The germline V and J ends were trimmed by 5 bases and 0 bases, with 17 bases remaining between them. CDR3 DNA sequence: TGTGCCAGCAGTCCCTGGACACGACCAATCTCTGGGGCCAACGTCCTGACTTTC. Translation gives CASSPWTRPISGANVLTF. Based on the CDR3 plus reference TRBV27 and TRBJ2-6, the full variable domain is EAQVTQNPRYLITVTGKKLTVTCSQNMNHEYMSWYRQDPGLGLRQIYYSMNVEVTDKGDVPEGYKVSRKEKRNFPLILESPSPNQTSLYFCASSPWTRPISGANVLTFGAGSRLTVL.

The V call is TRBV25-1, the J call TRBJ2-7; tentatively, D is TRBD1 or TRBD2 (5 bases each). Germline assignment: CDR1 MGHDK and CDR2 SYGVNS. Trimming stripped 1 base from V and 0 bases from J, with 13 bases between. The CDR3 length is 16 residues. The CDR3 reads CASSEWGSGSSYEQYF. CDR3 in DNA: TGTGCCAGCAGTGAATGGGGGTCGGGCTCCTCCTACGAGCAGTACTTC.

This clonotype has more than one count but fewer than ten. The chain employs TRBV5-1 and TRBJ2-5, with D uncertain. V was cut by 2 bases and J by 4 bases, with 6 bases left in between. The CDR3 is 12 amino acids. Germline V CDR1 and CDR2: SGHRS, YFSETQ. CDR3 DNA: TGCGCCAGCAGCTTCTTACGAGAGACCCAGTACTTC. Translation: CASSFLRETQYF.

CDR3 bases: TGTGCCAGCAGCGCGGGACCCCGCAATGAGCAGTTCTTC. Protein sequence: CASSAGPRNEQFF. The J gene is TRBJ2-1, the V gene TRBV5-6; D is perhaps TRBD2 (6 bases). This CDR3 spans 13 amino acids. V lost 4 bases and J lost 6, with 11 bases in between. CDR1 and CDR2 (germline): SGHDT, YYEEEE.

This chain uses TRBV7-9 with TRBJ1-5, with 10 bases identical to TRBD1. Germline-derived CDR1 and CDR2 are SEHNR and FQNEAQ (reference sequence). The CDR3 contains 16 residues. J gave up 7 bases and V 4 bases, and 10 bases lay outside the gene matches. The CDR3 reads CASSSGDRGIGQPQHF. In nucleotides, the CDR3 is TGTGCCAGCAGCTCCGGGGACAGGGGTATCGGGCAGCCCCAGCATTTT.

A note on this clonotype: It may be a read error: a sequence one base away is much more abundant. The gene calls are TRBV18 and TRBJ2-3; 7 bases fit TRBD2. There are 16 residues in the CDR3. Germline V gene data show CDR1 as KGHSH and CDR2 as LQKENI. The ends lost 4 bases at V and 0 bases at J; junction bases unmatched: 7. The CDR3 region has the DNA TGTGCCAGCTCACTATTGCGGGAGACTAGCACAGATACGCAGTATTTT. This gives the protein CASSLLRETSTDTQYF.

This clonotype has only a few counts. This rearrangement joins TRBV5-1 to TRBJ1-2; possible D gene TRBD1, 5 bases. CDR1 and CDR2 from the germline V gene are SGHRS and YFSETQ. The V end lost 7 bases, the J end lost 0 bases, and 13 bases lay between the germline ends. The CDR3 runs 14 residues. CDR3 nucleotide sequence: TGCGCCAGCGCCGACGGACATCCTAACTATGGCTACACCTTC. Its translation: CASADGHPNYGYTF.

This clonotype was detected only a few times. This chain joins TRBV7-2 and TRBJ2-7; a weak D match, TRBD2 (6 bases). CDR1 and CDR2 (germline): SGHTA, FQGNSA. Trimming pared 3 bases from V and 4 bases from J, leaving 16 bases between. This CDR3 contains 15 residues. DNA for the CDR3: TGTGCCAGCAGCTTGCGGGACTCGCCGAATTACGAGCAGTACTTC. This codes for CASSLRDSPNYEQYF.

At least ten counts were recorded for this clonotype. The CDR3 nucleotides are TGCAGTGCTAGACGACAGGGGACTGAAGCTTTCTTT. Translating gives CSARRQGTEAFF. V usage is TRBV20-1 and J usage is TRBJ1-1, with 8 bases aligning to TRBD1. CDR3 length: 12 amino acids. The germline V gene encodes CDR1 DFQATT and CDR2 SNEGSKA (reference sequence). V was pared by 2 bases and J by 5 bases, with 1 base of the junction left unmatched.

This clonotype was picked up a small number of times. The V gene is TRBV7-6, the J gene TRBJ1-1, with D perhaps matching TRBD1 (5 bases). CDR1 and CDR2 (germline): SGHVS, FNYEAQ. There are 15 residues in the CDR3. V was trimmed by 1 base and J by 1 base, leaving 10 bases between them. The chain's CDR3 is CASSLDGGGNTEAFF. CDR3 nucleotide sequence: TGTGCCAGCAGCTTAGATGGGGGAGGGAACACTGAAGCTTTCTTT.

This clonotype was seen only a few times. J is TRBJ2-5 and V is TRBV7-2; D is unclear. Germline V gene sequence: CDR1 SGHTA, CDR2 FQGNSA. The CDR3 is 13 residues long. With 5 bases removed from V and 6 bases from J, the gap between germline ends came to 13 bases. CDR3 residues: CASSSYVGQTQYF. The CDR3 region has the DNA TGTGCCAGCAGCAGCTACGTCGGTCAGACCCAGTACTTC. Drawing the rest from reference TRBV7-2 and TRBJ2-5, the complete variable domain is GAGVSQSPSNKVTEKGKDVELRCDPISGHTALYWYRQSLGQGLEFLIYFQGNSAPDKSGLPSDRFSAERTGGSVSTLTIQRTQQEDSAVYLCASSSYVGQTQYFGPGTRLLVL.

This clonotype appeared many times. The rearrangement links TRBV9 to TRBJ2-5, with D uncertain. V lost 0 bases to trimming and J lost 1 base, with 4 bases between them. The CDR3 covers 13 residues. Germline-derived CDR1 and CDR2 are SGDLS and YYNGEE. The CDR3 protein is CASSVGGQETQYF. The CDR3 coding sequence is TGTGCCAGCAGCGTAGGGGGCCAAGAGACCCAGTACTTC.

The table lists this clonotype with a few counts. This chain joins TRBV10-3 and TRBJ1-2; D unresolved. Germline CDR1 and CDR2: ENHRY and SYGVKD. V lost 0 bases, J lost 7 bases, and 15 bases lay in between. The CDR3 contains 15 residues. The CDR3 reads CAISESDQDRRGYTF. In DNA form, the CDR3 reads TGTGCCATCAGTGAGTCGGATCAGGACCGCCGTGGCTACACCTTC.

This clonotype was observed a handful of times. J is TRBJ2-5 and V is TRBV20-1; weak D call: TRBD2 (6 bases). The CDR3 consists of 14 residues. Germline lookup yields CDR1 DFQATT and CDR2 SNEGSKA (reference sequence). V was trimmed by 0 bases and J by 3 bases, leaving 11 bases between them. CDR3 coding DNA: TGCAGTGCTAGAGATCATCCGGGGGAAGAGACCCAGTACTTC. The encoded protein is CSARDHPGEETQYF.

This clonotype was found many times. The rearrangement links TRBV9 to TRBJ2-2; D is perhaps TRBD2 (6 bases). Germline V gene lookup returns CDR1 SGDLS and CDR2 YYNGEE. V dropped 4 bases and J dropped 1 base, with 8 bases sitting between them. There are 14 residues in the CDR3. The CDR3 is CASSRGGNTGELFF. CDR3 sequence (DNA): TGTGCCAGCAGCCGGGGAGGGAACACCGGGGAGCTGTTTTTT. The full variable domain, completed using reference TRBV9 and TRBJ2-2, is DSGVTQTPKHLITATGQRVTLRCSPRSGDLSVYWYQQSLDQGLQFLIQYYNGEERAKGNILERFSAQQFPDLHSELNLSSLELGDSALYFCASSRGGNTGELFFGEGSRLTVL.

This clonotype has ten or more counts. The CDR3 protein is CASRPGGIRQPQHF. In nucleotides, the CDR3 is TGTGCCAGCAGGCCAGGGGGCATTCGTCAGCCCCAGCATTTT. The chain uses TRBV28 and TRBJ1-5, with 8 bases that match TRBD1. CDR3 length: 14 residues. V trimming: 6 bases; J trimming: 6 bases; junction bases outside the gene matches: 7. The germline V gene has CDR1 MDHEN and CDR2 SYDVKM. The complete variable domain, with remaining parts taken from reference TRBV28 and TRBJ1-5, reads DVKVTQSSRYLVKRTGEKVFLECVQDMDHENMFWYRQDPGLGLRLIYFSYDVKMKEKGDIPEGYSVSREKKERFSLILESASTNQTSMYLCASRPGGIRQPQHFGDGTRLSIL.

The chain joins TRBV12-3 or TRBV12-4 to TRBJ1-2, with 10 bases aligning to TRBD1. With 6 bases clipped from V and 8 bases from J, the junction kept 15 bases outside the gene matches. The CDR3 sequence is 16 residues long. The CDR3 reads CASSRGRDRGPLGYTF. CDR3 coding DNA: TGTGCCAGCAGCCGCGGGAGGGACAGGGGCCCCCTAGGCTACACCTTC.

This clonotype was seen ten or more times. The chain uses TRBV29-1 and TRBJ2-7; 11 bases are shared with TRBD2. This CDR3 region has 14 residues. Per the germline V gene, CDR1 is SQVTM and CDR2 is ANQGSEA. The ends lost 5 bases at V and 4 bases at J; junction bases unmatched: 7. The CDR3 sequence is CSVLSASGRYEQYF. The CDR3 DNA reads as TGCAGCGTTCTCTCGGCTAGCGGGAGGTACGAGCAGTACTTC.

In its sample, this clonotype was seen many times. The V and J genes are TRBV5-1 and TRBJ2-3, with D tentatively TRBD1 (6 bases). The length of the CDR3 is 17 residues. Germline V gene sequence: CDR1 SGHRS, CDR2 YFSETQ. V was clipped by 0 bases and J by 0 bases, with 14 bases between them. This chain's CDR3 is CASSLAGAILSTDTQYF. CDR3 nucleotides: TGCGCCAGCAGCTTGGCAGGGGCCATCCTTAGCACAGATACGCAGTATTTT.